This record concerns one T cell receptor (beta chain) sequence. What it recognizes is unknown. Donors consisted of healthy bone marrow donors. This record comes from a study of cytomegalovirus exposure and HLA in healthy donors. Broader study findings: Most TCR beta V segments were productive about 90% or about 30% of the time in an earlier analysis. Sequencing likely produced, as an artifact, a cluster of highly shared sequence variants.

It was with 60 Vbeta and 13 Jbeta primers that the PCR ran. Method: immunoSEQ multiplex PCR; TCRdb's copy keeps in-frame clones and lacks some. The sample lists about 110,000 clones, 81% occurring once. Trimming removed 0 bases at V and 6 bases at J, with 8 bases between. This CDR3 spans 13 amino acids. Germline CDR1 is SGHDN and CDR2 is FVKESK. Sequenced sample: PBMCs. The receptor was derived from a young woman in good health and CMV-seronegative. This chain joins TRBV14 and TRBJ1-1; D unclear. CDR3 in amino acids: CASSQDLLSEAFF. Written as DNA, the CDR3 is TGTGCCAGCAGCCAAGATCTTCTGTCTGAAGCTTTCTTT. The variable domain in full, completed from reference TRBV14 and TRBJ1-1, reads EAGVTQFPSHSVIEKGQTVTLRCDPISGHDNLYWYRRVMGKEIKFLLHFVKESKQDESGMPNNRFLAERTGGTYSTLKVQPAELEDSGVYFCASSQDLLSEAFFGQGTRLTVV.